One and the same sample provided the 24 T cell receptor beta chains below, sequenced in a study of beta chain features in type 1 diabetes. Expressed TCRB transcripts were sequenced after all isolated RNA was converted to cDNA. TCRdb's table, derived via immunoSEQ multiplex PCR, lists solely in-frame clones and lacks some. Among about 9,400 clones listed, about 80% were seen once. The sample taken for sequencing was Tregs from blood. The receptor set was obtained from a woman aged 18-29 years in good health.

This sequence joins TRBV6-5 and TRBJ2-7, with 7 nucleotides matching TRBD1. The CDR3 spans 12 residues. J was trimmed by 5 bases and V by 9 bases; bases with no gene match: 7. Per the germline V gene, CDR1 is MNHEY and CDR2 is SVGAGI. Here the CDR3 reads CASNRGTNEQYF. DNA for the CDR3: TGTGCCAGTAACAGGGGAACGAACGAGCAGTACTTC.

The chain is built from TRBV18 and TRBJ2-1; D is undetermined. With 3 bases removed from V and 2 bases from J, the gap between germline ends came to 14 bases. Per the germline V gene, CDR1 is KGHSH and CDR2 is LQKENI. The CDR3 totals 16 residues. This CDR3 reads CASSPQYGTAYNEQFF. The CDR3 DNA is TGTGCCAGCTCACCTCAGTACGGTACAGCCTACAATGAGCAGTTCTTC.

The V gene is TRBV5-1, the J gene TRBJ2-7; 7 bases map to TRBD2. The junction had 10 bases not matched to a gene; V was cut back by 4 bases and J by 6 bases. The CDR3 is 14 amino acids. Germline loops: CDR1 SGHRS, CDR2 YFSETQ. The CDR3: CASSPSSGTIEQYF. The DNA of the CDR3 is TGCGCCAGCAGCCCTAGCAGCGGGACCATCGAGCAGTACTTC.

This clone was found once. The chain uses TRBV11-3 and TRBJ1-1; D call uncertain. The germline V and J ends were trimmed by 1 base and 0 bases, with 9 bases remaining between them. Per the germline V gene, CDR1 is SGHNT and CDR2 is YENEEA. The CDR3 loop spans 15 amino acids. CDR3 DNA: TGTGCCAGCAGCTTAGGGCCGGGGATGAACACTGAAGCTTTCTTT. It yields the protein CASSLGPGMNTEAFF.

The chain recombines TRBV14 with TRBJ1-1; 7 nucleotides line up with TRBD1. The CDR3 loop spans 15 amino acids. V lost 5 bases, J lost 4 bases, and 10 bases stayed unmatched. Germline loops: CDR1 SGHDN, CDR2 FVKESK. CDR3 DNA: TGTGCCAGCAGCTTAATTAAGCAGGGGGGCACTGAAGCTTTCTTT. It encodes CASSLIKQGGTEAFF. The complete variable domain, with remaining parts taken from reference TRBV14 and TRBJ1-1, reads EAGVTQFPSHSVIEKGQTVTLRCDPISGHDNLYWYRRVMGKEIKFLLHFVKESKQDESGMPNNRFLAERTGGTYSTLKVQPAELEDSGVYFCASSLIKQGGTEAFFGQGTRLTVV.

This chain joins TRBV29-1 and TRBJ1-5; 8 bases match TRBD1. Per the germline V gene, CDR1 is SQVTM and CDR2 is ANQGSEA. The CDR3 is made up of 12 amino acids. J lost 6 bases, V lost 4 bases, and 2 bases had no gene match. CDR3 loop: CSVGTGGQPQHF. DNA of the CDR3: TGCAGCGTTGGAACAGGGGGTCAGCCCCAGCATTTT.

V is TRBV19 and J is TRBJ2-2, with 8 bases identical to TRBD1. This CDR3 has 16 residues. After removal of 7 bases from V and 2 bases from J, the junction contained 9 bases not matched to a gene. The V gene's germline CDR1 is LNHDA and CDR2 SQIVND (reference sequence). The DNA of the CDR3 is TGTGCCAGTAAGATCACCCAGGGGGCCAACACCGGGGAGCTGTTTTTT. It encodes CASKITQGANTGELFF.

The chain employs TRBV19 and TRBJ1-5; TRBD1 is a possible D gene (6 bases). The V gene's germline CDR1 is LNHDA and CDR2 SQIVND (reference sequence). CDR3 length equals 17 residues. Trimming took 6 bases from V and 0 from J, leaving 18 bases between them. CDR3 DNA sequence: TGTGCCAGTAGCATTACCGGGACATCTTATAGCAATCAGCCCCAGCATTTT. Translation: CASSITGTSYSNQPQHF. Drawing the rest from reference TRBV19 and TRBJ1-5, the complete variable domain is DGGITQSPKYLFRKEGQNVTLSCEQNLNHDAMYWYRQDPGQGLRLIYYSQIVNDFQKGDIAEGYSVSREKKESFPLTVTSAQKNPTAFYLCASSITGTSYSNQPQHFGDGTRLSIL.

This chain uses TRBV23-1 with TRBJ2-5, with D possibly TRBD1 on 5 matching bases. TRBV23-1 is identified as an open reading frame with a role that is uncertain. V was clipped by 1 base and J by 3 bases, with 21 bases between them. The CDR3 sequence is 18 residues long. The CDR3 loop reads CASSQLAGLKVVEETQYF. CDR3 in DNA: TGCGCCAGCAGTCAATTAGCAGGGTTAAAGGTGGTCGAAGAGACCCAGTACTTC.

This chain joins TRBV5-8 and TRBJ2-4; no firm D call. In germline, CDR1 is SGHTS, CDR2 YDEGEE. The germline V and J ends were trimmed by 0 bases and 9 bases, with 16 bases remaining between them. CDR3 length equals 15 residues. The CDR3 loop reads CASSLGGSLMGIQYF. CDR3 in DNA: TGTGCCAGCAGCTTGGGCGGTAGCTTAATGGGCATTCAGTACTTC.

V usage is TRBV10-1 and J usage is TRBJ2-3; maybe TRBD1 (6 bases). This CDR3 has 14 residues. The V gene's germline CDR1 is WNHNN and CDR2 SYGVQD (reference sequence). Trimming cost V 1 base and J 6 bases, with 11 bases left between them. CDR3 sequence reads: CASSEWAGEDTQYF. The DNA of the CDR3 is TGCGCCAGCAGTGAGTGGGCAGGGGAGGATACGCAGTATTTT.

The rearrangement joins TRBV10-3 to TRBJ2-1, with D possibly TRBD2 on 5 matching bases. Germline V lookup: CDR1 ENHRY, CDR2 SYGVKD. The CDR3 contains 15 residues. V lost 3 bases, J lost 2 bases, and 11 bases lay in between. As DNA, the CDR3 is TGTGCCATCAGTGAAGGGAGTCGGGCCTACAATGAGCAGTTCTTC. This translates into CAISEGSRAYNEQFF.

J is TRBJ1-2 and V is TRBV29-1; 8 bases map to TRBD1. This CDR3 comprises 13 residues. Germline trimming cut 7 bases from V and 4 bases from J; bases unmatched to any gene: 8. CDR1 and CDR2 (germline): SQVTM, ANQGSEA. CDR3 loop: CSAVDRVGYGYTF. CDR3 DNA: TGCAGCGCCGTGGACAGGGTGGGCTATGGCTACACCTTC. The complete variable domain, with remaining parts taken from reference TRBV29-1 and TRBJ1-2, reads SAVISQKPSRDICQRGTSLTIQCQVDSQVTMMFWYRQQPGQSLTLIATANQGSEATYESGFVIDKFPISRPNLTFSTLTVSNMSPEDSSIYLCSAVDRVGYGYTFGSGTRLTVV.

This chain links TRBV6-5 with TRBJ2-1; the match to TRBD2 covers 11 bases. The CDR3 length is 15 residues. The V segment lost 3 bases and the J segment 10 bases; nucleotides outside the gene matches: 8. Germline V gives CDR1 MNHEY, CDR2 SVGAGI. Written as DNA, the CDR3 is TGTGCCAGCAGTTATAGCGGGGGGGGCCTTAGGGAGCAGTTCTTC. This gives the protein CASSYSGGGLREQFF.

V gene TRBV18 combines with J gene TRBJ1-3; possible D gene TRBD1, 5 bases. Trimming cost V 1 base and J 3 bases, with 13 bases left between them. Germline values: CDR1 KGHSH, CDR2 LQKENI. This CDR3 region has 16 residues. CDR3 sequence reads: CASSPQGSGIGNTIYF. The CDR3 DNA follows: TGTGCCAGCTCACCACAAGGCTCAGGGATTGGAAACACCATATATTTT.

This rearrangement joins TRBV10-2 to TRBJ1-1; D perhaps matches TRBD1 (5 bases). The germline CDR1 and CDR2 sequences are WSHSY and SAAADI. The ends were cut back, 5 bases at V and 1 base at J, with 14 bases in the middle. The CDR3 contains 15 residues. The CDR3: CASSTQGWWNTEAFF. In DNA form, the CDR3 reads TGCGCCAGCAGTACTCAGGGCTGGTGGAACACTGAAGCTTTCTTT.

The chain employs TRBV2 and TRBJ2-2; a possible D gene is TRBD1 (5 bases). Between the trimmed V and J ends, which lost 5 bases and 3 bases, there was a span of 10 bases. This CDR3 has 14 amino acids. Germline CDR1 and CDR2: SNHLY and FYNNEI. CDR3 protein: CASSPIGDTGELFF. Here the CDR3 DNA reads TGTGCCAGCAGTCCCATAGGGGACACCGGGGAGCTGTTTTTT.

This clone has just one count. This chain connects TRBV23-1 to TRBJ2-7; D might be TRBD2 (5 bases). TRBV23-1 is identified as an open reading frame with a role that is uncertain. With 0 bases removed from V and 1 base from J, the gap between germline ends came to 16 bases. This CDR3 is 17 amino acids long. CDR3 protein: CASSQSGPVGGSYEQYF. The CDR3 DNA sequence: TGCGCCAGCAGTCAATCGGGTCCGGTCGGAGGATCCTACGAGCAGTACTTC.

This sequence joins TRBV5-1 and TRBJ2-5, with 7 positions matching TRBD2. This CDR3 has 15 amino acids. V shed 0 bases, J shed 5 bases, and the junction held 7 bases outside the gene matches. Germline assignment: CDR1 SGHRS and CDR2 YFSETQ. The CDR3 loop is CASSLVGGLLETQYF. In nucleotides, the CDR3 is TGCGCCAGCAGCTTGGTCGGGGGGTTGCTGGAGACCCAGTACTTC.

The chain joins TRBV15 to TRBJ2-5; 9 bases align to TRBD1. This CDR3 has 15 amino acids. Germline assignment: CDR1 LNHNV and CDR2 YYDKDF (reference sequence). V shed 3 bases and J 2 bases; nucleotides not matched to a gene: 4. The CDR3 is CATSRGTGWQETQYF. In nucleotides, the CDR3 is TGTGCCACCAGCAGGGGGACAGGGTGGCAAGAGACCCAGTACTTC.

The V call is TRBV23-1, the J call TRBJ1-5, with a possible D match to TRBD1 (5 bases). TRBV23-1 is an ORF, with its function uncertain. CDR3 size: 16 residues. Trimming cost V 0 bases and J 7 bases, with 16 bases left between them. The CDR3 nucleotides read TGCGCCAGCAGTCAATCGAATTCAGGGTTCGGGCAGCCCCAGCATTTT. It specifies CASSQSNSGFGQPQHF.

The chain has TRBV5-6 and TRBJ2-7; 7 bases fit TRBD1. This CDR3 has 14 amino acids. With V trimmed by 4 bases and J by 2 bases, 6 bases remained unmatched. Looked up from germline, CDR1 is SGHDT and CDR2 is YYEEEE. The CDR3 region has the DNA TGTGCCAGCAGCCCTAGGGACAGAACCTACGAGCAGTACTTC. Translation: CASSPRDRTYEQYF.

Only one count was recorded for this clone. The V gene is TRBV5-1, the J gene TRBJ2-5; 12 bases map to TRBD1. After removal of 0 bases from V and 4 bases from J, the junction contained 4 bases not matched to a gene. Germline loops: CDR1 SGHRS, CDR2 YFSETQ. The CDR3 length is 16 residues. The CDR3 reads CASSLAGTGGSETQYF. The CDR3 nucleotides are TGCGCCAGCAGCTTGGCTGGGACAGGGGGCTCAGAGACCCAGTACTTC.

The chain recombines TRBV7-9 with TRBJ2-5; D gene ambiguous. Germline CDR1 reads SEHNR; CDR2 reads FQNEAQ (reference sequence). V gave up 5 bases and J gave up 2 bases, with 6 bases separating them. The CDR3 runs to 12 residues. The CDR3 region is CASSLRQETQYF. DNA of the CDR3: TGTGCCAGCAGCCTCAGGCAAGAGACCCAGTACTTC.